These T cell receptor beta chains were read from a single sample in a study of OX40 agonist ivuxolimab in advanced cancers. Clones were read by immunoSEQ multiplex PCR, and TCRdb kept only the in-frame ones, dropping some. This table has some 45,000 clones, roughly 90% appearing once. The material was CD4+ or CD8+ T cells sorted from blood, obtained in a trial of the OX40 agonist ivuxolimab. Receptors originate from an adult with an advanced solid tumor such as melanoma, head and neck, liver or kidney cancer. Each CDR3 is given with its conserved first and last residue. Each record gives: J gene, clone size, V gene, D gene, CDR3 DNA, CDR3 protein. D genes are given only for firm matches. Clone size is given for some rows only: seen once, a few or many times, or a class if the clone is expanded.

j_gene: TRBJ2-1
abundance: once
v_gene: TRBV4-1
d_gene: NA
CDR3nt: TGCGCCAGCAGCCAACCCGGAAGCTACAGGGAGGATGAGCAGTTCTTC
CDR3aa: CASSQPGSYREDEQFF

j_gene: TRBJ1-5
abundance: NA
v_gene: TRBV4-1
d_gene: NA
CDR3nt: TGCGCCAGCAGCCAAGTACCCGCGTATAGCAATCAGCCCCAGCATTTT
CDR3aa: CASSQVPAYSNQPQHF

j_gene: TRBJ1-2
abundance: NA
v_gene: TRBV5-4
d_gene: TRBD1
CDR3nt: TGTGCCAGCAGCTCAATCCGGACAGGGGCGAACTATGGCTACACCTTC
CDR3aa: CASSSIRTGANYGYTF

j_gene: TRBJ2-3
abundance: once
v_gene: TRBV4-2
d_gene: NA
CDR3nt: TGTGCCAGCAGCCTCCCTTGGGGGGTCACAGATACGCAGTATTTT
CDR3aa: CASSLPWGVTDTQYF

j_gene: TRBJ2-7
abundance: NA
v_gene: TRBV11-2
d_gene: NA
CDR3nt: TGTGCCAGCAGCTTAGGAAAGCGCGAGGCCGCCTACGAGCAGTACTTC
CDR3aa: CASSLGKREAAYEQYF

j_gene: TRBJ1-2
abundance: NA
v_gene: TRBV2
d_gene: TRBD1
CDR3nt: TGTGCCAGCAGTGAAGTCAGGGGGCTCTATGGCTACACCTTC
CDR3aa: CASSEVRGLYGYTF

j_gene: TRBJ2-1
abundance: NA
v_gene: TRBV27
d_gene: NA
CDR3nt: TGTGCCAGCAGTCTGGGGGGGCAGGCGGAGCAGTTCTTC
CDR3aa: CASSLGGQAEQFF

j_gene: TRBJ2-1
abundance: NA
v_gene: TRBV7-9
d_gene: TRBD1
CDR3nt: TGTGCGCAGGGGGCGCGCAATGAGCAGTTCTTC
CDR3aa: CAQGARNEQFF

j_gene: TRBJ2-3
abundance: NA
v_gene: TRBV9
d_gene: NA
CDR3nt: TGTGCCAGCAGCGTAGAGCAGGGCACAGATACGCAGTATTTT
CDR3aa: CASSVEQGTDTQYF

j_gene: TRBJ1-5
abundance: NA
v_gene: TRBV6-5
d_gene: NA
CDR3nt: TGTGCCAGCAGGACGTCGATGGGGGGCAATCAGCCCCAGCATTTT
CDR3aa: CASRTSMGGNQPQHF

j_gene: TRBJ2-1
abundance: few
v_gene: TRBV6-5
d_gene: NA
CDR3nt: TGTGCCAGCAGTTACGGCAGGGGTGATGAGCAGTTCTTC
CDR3aa: CASSYGRGDEQFF

j_gene: TRBJ2-7
abundance: NA
v_gene: TRBV10-2
d_gene: TRBD1
CDR3nt: TGCGCCAGCAGTGACAGGGGGAAACTTTACGAGCAGTACTTC
CDR3aa: CASSDRGKLYEQYF

j_gene: TRBJ1-2
abundance: few
v_gene: TRBV4-1
d_gene: NA
CDR3nt: TGCGCCAGCAGCCAAGGGGGACGGCTGTATGGCTACACCTTC
CDR3aa: CASSQGGRLYGYTF

j_gene: TRBJ2-7
abundance: NA
v_gene: TRBV10-3
d_gene: NA
CDR3nt: TGTGCCATCAGTGAGTCTGGTTACTACGAGCAGTACTTC
CDR3aa: CAISESGYYEQYF

j_gene: TRBJ2-1
abundance: few
v_gene: TRBV27
d_gene: TRBD2
CDR3nt: TGTGCCAGCAGTATGGGACTAGCGAGGGATGAGCAGTTCTTC
CDR3aa: CASSMGLARDEQFF

j_gene: TRBJ2-7
abundance: NA
v_gene: TRBV10-3
d_gene: NA
CDR3nt: TGTGCCATCAGTGGAGACAGCTCCTACGAGCAGTACTTC
CDR3aa: CAISGDSSYEQYF

j_gene: TRBJ2-7
abundance: NA
v_gene: TRBV7-6
d_gene: TRBD1
CDR3nt: TGTGCCAGCAGCCCTGCCCCCGGGACAGTCTACGAGCAGTACTTC
CDR3aa: CASSPAPGTVYEQYF

j_gene: TRBJ2-1
abundance: NA
v_gene: TRBV7-2
d_gene: TRBD1
CDR3nt: TGTGCCAGCAGCCCCACCGGGACAGGGCCCAATGAGCAGTTCTTC
CDR3aa: CASSPTGTGPNEQFF

j_gene: TRBJ2-7
abundance: medium-sized
v_gene: TRBV5-1
d_gene: TRBD2
CDR3nt: TGCGCCAGCAGCGTTCCGACTAGCGTCCACGAGCAGTACTTC
CDR3aa: CASSVPTSVHEQYF

j_gene: TRBJ2-2
abundance: NA
v_gene: TRBV2
d_gene: NA
CDR3nt: TGTGCCAGCCGTCAGGACCCGAACACCGGGGAGCTGTTTTTT
CDR3aa: CASRQDPNTGELFF

j_gene: TRBJ2-2
abundance: few
v_gene: TRBV7-6
d_gene: NA
CDR3nt: TGTGCCAGCAGTCCTCTCACCGGGGAGCTGTTTTTT
CDR3aa: CASSPLTGELFF

j_gene: TRBJ2-7
abundance: NA
v_gene: TRBV27
d_gene: NA
CDR3nt: TGTGCCAGCAGTACCGGAGGGCTACGAAACTACGAGCAGTACTTC
CDR3aa: CASSTGGLRNYEQYF

j_gene: TRBJ2-7
abundance: NA
v_gene: TRBV11-2
d_gene: NA
CDR3nt: TGTGCCAGCAGCTTAGAGGCATCCTACGAGCAGTACTTC
CDR3aa: CASSLEASYEQYF

j_gene: TRBJ2-3
abundance: NA
v_gene: TRBV28
d_gene: TRBD2
CDR3nt: TGTGCCAGCAGCAGGGAGGGGAGACCAAGCACAGATACGCAGTATTTT
CDR3aa: CASSREGRPSTDTQYF

j_gene: TRBJ2-2
abundance: NA
v_gene: TRBV27
d_gene: TRBD1
CDR3nt: TGTGCCAGCAGTTGGACGGGACAGTACACCGGGGAGCTGTTTTTT
CDR3aa: CASSWTGQYTGELFF

j_gene: TRBJ2-3
abundance: NA
v_gene: TRBV10-3
d_gene: NA
CDR3nt: TGTGCCATCTCCCACGACAGCCTCACAGATACGCAGTATTTT
CDR3aa: CAISHDSLTDTQYF

j_gene: TRBJ2-2
abundance: NA
v_gene: TRBV6-1
d_gene: TRBD2
CDR3nt: TGTGCCAGCAGTGAATTTAGCGGGGGGACCGGGGAGCTGTTTTTT
CDR3aa: CASSEFSGGTGELFF

j_gene: TRBJ2-5
abundance: NA
v_gene: TRBV27
d_gene: TRBD2
CDR3nt: TGTGCCAGCAAGGTTAGCGGGGGGCCTTTGGAGACCCAGTACTTC
CDR3aa: CASKVSGGPLETQYF

j_gene: TRBJ2-1
abundance: NA
v_gene: TRBV9
d_gene: NA
CDR3nt: TGTGCCAGCAGCGTAGGGTGGACCCCGAGGGATGAGCAGTTCTTC
CDR3aa: CASSVGWTPRDEQFF

j_gene: TRBJ2-3
abundance: NA
v_gene: TRBV9
d_gene: NA
CDR3nt: TGTGCCAGCAGCCCCCGAGTTGTTTCTAGGGCTAGAGATACGCAGTATTTT
CDR3aa: CASSPRVVSRARDTQYF

j_gene: TRBJ2-7
abundance: NA
v_gene: TRBV9
d_gene: TRBD1
CDR3nt: TGTGCCAGCAGCGTCGGGACAGAGGAGTGGGAGCAGTACTTC
CDR3aa: CASSVGTEEWEQYF

j_gene: TRBJ2-4
abundance: NA
v_gene: TRBV19
d_gene: NA
CDR3nt: TGTGCCAGTAGTATATTTTCCGGCTTTGCCAAAAACATTCAGTACTTC
CDR3aa: CASSIFSGFAKNIQYF

j_gene: TRBJ1-4
abundance: NA
v_gene: TRBV9
d_gene: NA
CDR3nt: TGTGCCAGCAGCGTTGCAACTAATGAAAAACTGTTTTTT
CDR3aa: CASSVATNEKLFF

j_gene: TRBJ1-1
abundance: NA
v_gene: TRBV7-9
d_gene: NA
CDR3nt: TGTGCCAGCAGCTTAGTGGAGAGGCGCACTGAAGCTTTCTTT
CDR3aa: CASSLVERRTEAFF

j_gene: TRBJ1-2
abundance: NA
v_gene: TRBV9
d_gene: NA
CDR3nt: TGTGCCAGCAGCGTAGTTCCAGGCGACTATGGCTACACCTTC
CDR3aa: CASSVVPGDYGYTF

j_gene: TRBJ1-1
abundance: NA
v_gene: TRBV10-2
d_gene: TRBD1
CDR3nt: TGCGCCAGCAGAGGGGGCGAGGGGGCTGAAGCTTTCTTT
CDR3aa: CASRGGEGAEAFF

j_gene: TRBJ1-4
abundance: NA
v_gene: TRBV6-1
d_gene: TRBD1
CDR3nt: TGTGCCAGCAGTGAATTGGACAGGGGCGAAGATGAAAAACTGTTTTTT
CDR3aa: CASSELDRGEDEKLFF

j_gene: TRBJ1-2
abundance: NA
v_gene: TRBV5-6
d_gene: NA
CDR3nt: TGTGCCAGCAGCTTGGGGGCAGGGGTGCCACTTTATGGCTACACCTTC
CDR3aa: CASSLGAGVPLYGYTF

j_gene: TRBJ1-5
abundance: once
v_gene: TRBV6-1
d_gene: NA
CDR3nt: TGTGCCAGCAGGGGGACGGGGAATCAGCCCCAGCATTTT
CDR3aa: CASRGTGNQPQHF

j_gene: TRBJ2-7
abundance: NA
v_gene: TRBV6-5
d_gene: NA
CDR3nt: TGTGCCAGCAGTTATCGGCAATACTACGAGCAGTACTTC
CDR3aa: CASSYRQYYEQYF

j_gene: TRBJ2-3
abundance: NA
v_gene: TRBV7-9
d_gene: TRBD1
CDR3nt: TGTGCCAGCAGCCCAAACAGGGGGCCTCACACAGATACGCAGTATTTT
CDR3aa: CASSPNRGPHTDTQYF

j_gene: TRBJ1-1
abundance: NA
v_gene: TRBV27
d_gene: NA
CDR3nt: TGTGCCAGCAGTCTCACCGCGCGAGGGCTGACTGAAGCTTTCTTT
CDR3aa: CASSLTARGLTEAFF

j_gene: TRBJ1-1
abundance: NA
v_gene: TRBV5-4
d_gene: TRBD1
CDR3nt: TGTGCCAGCAGCCCCGGAACAGGGGGCTTGACTGAAGCTTTCTTT
CDR3aa: CASSPGTGGLTEAFF

j_gene: TRBJ2-4
abundance: NA
v_gene: TRBV5-6
d_gene: NA
CDR3nt: TGTGCCAGCAGCTATGATTCGCCGGTTTTTGGCGAGAACATTCAGTACTTC
CDR3aa: CASSYDSPVFGENIQYF

j_gene: TRBJ2-3
abundance: NA
v_gene: TRBV9
d_gene: TRBD2
CDR3nt: TGTGCCAGCAGGCGGGGGGATGCTTGGACAGATACGCAGTATTTT
CDR3aa: CASRRGDAWTDTQYF

j_gene: TRBJ2-1
abundance: NA
v_gene: TRBV30
d_gene: TRBD2
CDR3nt: TGTGCCTGGACCGGAATAGCGGGAGGAACAGGGGCGGGGAATGAGCAGTTCTTC
CDR3aa: CAWTGIAGGTGAGNEQFF

j_gene: TRBJ1-5
abundance: NA
v_gene: TRBV7-2
d_gene: NA
CDR3nt: TGTGCCAGCACATACAGCCAGGGAGGCAATCAGCCCCAGCATTTT
CDR3aa: CASTYSQGGNQPQHF

j_gene: TRBJ1-1
abundance: NA
v_gene: TRBV4-2
d_gene: TRBD1
CDR3nt: TGTGCCAGCAGCCAAGCTTTACAGGGGGCGGTGAACACTGAAGCTTTCTTT
CDR3aa: CASSQALQGAVNTEAFF